This is a list of T cell receptor beta chains from one sample in a study of pediatric ulcerative colitis. This table comes from immunoSEQ multiplex PCR, and its TCRdb copy is limited to in-frame clones, with some not included. The data contain fewer than 20,000 clones, roughly 70% of them singletons. Specimen: gut tissue. The receptors were sampled from a boy aged 5 to 17 with moderate ulcerative colitis. The CDR3 runs from the conserved cysteine through the conserved F or W. Each record gives: J gene, V gene, CDR3 protein.

TRBJ1-1	TRBV20-1	CSASGRAEAFF
TRBJ2-2	TRBV2	CASSEVRLSNTGELFF
TRBJ2-7	TRBV10-1	CASSSTSVPNEQYF
TRBJ1-2	TRBV6-5	CASSYSKFSGLHGYTF
TRBJ1-2	TRBV19	CASTALLGGSYGYTF
TRBJ2-7	TRBV18	CASSLERWEQYF
TRBJ1-1	TRBV10-1	CASSAVRVNTEAFF
TRBJ1-2	TRBV9	CASSVTGRNYGYTF
TRBJ2-3	TRBV7-8	CASSLSFIVWDGGGGEDTQYF
TRBJ1-1	TRBV9	CASSVALGDEAFF
TRBJ2-3	TRBV13	CASRGHGVKRGTQYF
TRBJ2-2	TRBV5-8	CASSLAGITGELFF
TRBJ2-2	TRBV6-5	CASRRHGTNTGELFF
TRBJ2-1	TRBV4-1	CASSQDLGIAPRANEQFF
TRBJ2-1	TRBV7-3	CASSPAAGLAGAAYNEQFF
TRBJ2-7	TRBV7-8	CASTHRDAEQYF
TRBJ1-2	TRBV4-1	CASSQEKTGIYGYTF
TRBJ2-1	TRBV19	CASSIAAGGGNEQFF
TRBJ2-7	TRBV7-2	CASSLGVHEQYF
TRBJ1-4	TRBV4-1	CASSQELRAGVEKLFF
TRBJ2-7	TRBV7-2	CASSLKRTGRNEQYF
TRBJ2-7	TRBV19	CASSIYAGPYEQYF
TRBJ2-6	TRBV9	CASSQGTKSGANVLTF
TRBJ2-7	TRBV19	CASSIGGRGTYEQYF
TRBJ2-1	TRBV4-2	CASSQPGLANNEQFF
TRBJ2-6	TRBV9	CASSVSSSGANVLTF
TRBJ2-5	TRBV29-1	CSVDRGSLETQYF
TRBJ1-4	TRBV7-2	CASKMTTGREKLFF
TRBJ1-3	TRBV2	CASSYGTSSGNTIYF
TRBJ2-7	TRBV7-9	CASSPQWREGYEQYF
TRBJ2-3	TRBV2	CATGTGGSEDTQYF
TRBJ2-2	TRBV5-6	CASGIGEGTGELFF
TRBJ1-1	TRBV7-2	CASSLLGRLGNTEAFF
TRBJ2-7	TRBV5-6	CASSFWAYEQYF
TRBJ1-1	TRBV9	CASSGWNTEAFF
TRBJ2-5	TRBV30	CAWSAQRDRPLETQYF
TRBJ1-3	TRBV28	CASTPDRSGNTIYF
TRBJ1-5	TRBV9	CASSVATEDSNQPQHF
TRBJ2-7	TRBV5-1	CASSLGQLPYEQYF
TRBJ2-5	TRBV9	CASSVGVRVGETQYF
TRBJ2-7	TRBV5-6	CASSERDFSYEQYF
TRBJ2-7	TRBV5-1	CASSNIGKTLVYEQYF
TRBJ2-1	TRBV11-2	CASSRLNEQFF
TRBJ1-3	TRBV7-6	CASSLEGGVCGENTIYF
TRBJ1-1	TRBV27	CASSTHLNTEAFF
TRBJ1-4	TRBV4-2	CASSQDTSRGGSRNEKLFF
TRBJ1-1	TRBV9	CASSNRGGGNTEAFF
TRBJ2-7	TRBV30	CAWRHTGTASYF
TRBJ2-1	TRBV11-2	CASSLDPWGTSGRSDEQFF
TRBJ2-3	TRBV20-1	CSAWRGTVEYF